This T cell receptor beta chain was observed in a study of shared clonotypes between healthy human individuals (dated by TCRdb to the early 2020s). In the study overall: The cohort comprised two women and a few men aged 18 to 49 years. Leukapheresis yielded between about 0.9 and 9 billion PBMCs per donor. Blood TCR repertoires of 5 or 6 healthy adults were deeply sequenced to estimate repertoire size and the extent of clonotype sharing between individuals. To increase sequencing depth and limit assay-specific biases, TCR repertoire library preparation and sequencing were carried out by different laboratories using diverse techniques. General findings and caveats noted by the study authors: Pairwise subsampling led to the expectation that sequencing depth would affect the degree of clonotype sharing among donors. Only blood was sampled, and tissue TCR repertoires likely differ from those in blood. The small number of donors limited the genetic and exposure-history diversity represented.

Healthy HIV-negative adults with no recently reported acute infections or vaccinations were included as donors. Only Caucasian adults living in Nashville, Tennessee, USA were represented among the donors. In the unsorted samples, some 94 million PBMCs were counted, and genomic DNA was extracted using the QIAamp DNA Blood Mini kit. After blood collection by leukapheresis, PBMCs were isolated using Ficoll-Histopaque density gradient centrifugation and then cryopreserved in the vapor phase of liquid nitrogen. Concerning this clone itself: No antigen is known for it. No base quality information exists; no much larger clone differs at one position.

TCR CDR3 regions were amplified from genomic DNA by multiplex PCR using the deep immunoSEQ assay. For each cell subset, the extracted genomic DNA was distributed evenly across all wells of several immunoSEQ 96-well plates, and each plate served as one replicate. For unsorted PBMC, 300 ng of genomic DNA, equivalent to approximately 30,000 T cell genomes, went into each replicate PCR. Genomic DNA from unsorted PBMC was sequenced over ten immunoSEQ deep assay plates. Purified libraries were measured with a Qubit 3.0 fluorometer, size-checked on a Bioanalyzer 2100, and measured again with the KAPA Library Quantification kit. Every immunoSEQ 96-well plate was sequenced on a separate single-read 150-cycle Illumina NextSeq 550 flow cell. In the source study's methods: The immunoSEQ output contained only junctional sequences without quality scores, so filtering could not match that applied to full-length reads. To assign V/J genes and CDR3, sequences were annotated using PyIR, a Python wrapper for IgBLAST v1.9, with IMGT germline references. Any read was removed if the V/J assignment was weak (E-value above 1e-6), the CDR3 was missing, or the read contained stop codons, out-of-frame junctions, or ambiguous translated residues. V3J clonotypes were defined as sequences sharing an identical inferred V gene, J gene, and CDR3 amino acid sequence. Percentage overlap between repertoires was computed as shared unique clonotypes divided by the size of the smaller repertoire. Repertoire richness was assessed with RTK rarefaction, the Chao1 estimator, and Recon v2.1 estimates of unobserved clonotypes. Not all clones reach the TCRdb copy of this immuneACCESS table, which keeps in-frame sequences only. Checked studies attribute under half of the gap to unresolved V genes and leave the rest unexplained. That table gives V, J and clone size, and the DNA gave D and trimming. The sample table holds around 450,000 clones, of which roughly 80% were seen once. The ten largest account for over 10% of the sample.

The CDR3 runs 14 residues from the cysteine to the phenylalanine. The entry retains the CDR3 DNA only, 42 bases that are in frame from base 1. The germline V gene provides CDR1 LGHNA and CDR2 YNFKEQ. V is cut back by 3 bases and J by 5 bases, with 3 bases in the junction unmatched. In this chain, TRBV4-2 is recombined with TRBJ2-1, with 8 junctional bases fitting TRBD2. What was sequenced was PBMCs. The receptor's source is a woman aged 40 to 50 in good health. Some clones in this sample may be carry-over from other donors' samples. The DNA sequence reads TGTGCCAGCAGCCAGGGGACTAGAGACAATGAGCAGTTCTTC. The encoded protein is CASSQGTRDNEQFF.